The sample holds many counts of the clone carrying this T cell receptor beta chain. The patients chosen for sequencing had shown expansion of CD8+CD57+ cells (detected by flow cytometry). Germline V CDR1 and CDR2: SEHNR, FQNEAQ (reference sequence). The J segment lost 6 bases and the V segment lost 1 base, leaving 3 bases of the junction unmatched. The CDR3 consists of 14 residues. The sample is drawn from a study of CD8+CD57+ T cells in acquired aplastic anemia. Across the whole study: When averaged, DNA from sorted CD4+ and CD8+ cells came to 3 to 3.5 ug.

CDR3 and TCR beta VDJ profiling relied on genomic DNA as the template. TCRdb reanalysed the reads using MiXCR and keeps one entry per CDR3 protein. The sample holds hundreds of thousands of distinct CDR3 sequences, approximately 33% seen once. The TCR originated in a human donor with aplastic anemia. Sequencing was carried out using sorted CD4+, CD8+, or CD8+CD57+ T cells (not recorded which) from PBMCs. V is TRBV7-9 and J is TRBJ1-5; 7 bases agree with TRBD1. DNA for the CDR3: TGTGCCAGCAGCTTAGTCGGACAGGCTCAGCCCCAGCATTTT. This encodes CASSLVGQAQPQHF.